A few counts support the clone carrying this T cell receptor (beta chain). The CDR3 is 13 amino acids. V was shortened by 6 bases and J by 5 bases, with 8 bases between the two germline ends. The sample belongs to a study of metastatic and nonmetastatic thyroid tumors. Study details: A comparison of repertoires was made across blood and tumor or nodule tissue from malignant and benign thyroid patients.

Authors' processing steps: The distant-metastasis classifier for papillary thyroid cancer was built from CDR3 differences across clinicopathological groups. With MiXCR, TCRdb reprocessed the PCR reads. The V and J calls shown here were made by TCRdb, not taken from the authors' results. There are 29,000 or so clones in the sample; 3.5% to 5% occur only once, and 20% to 25% lies in the top ten. All patients were treatment-naive before thyroid surgery. The rearrangement links TRBV12-3 or TRBV12-4 to TRBJ1-6; a possible D gene is TRBD1 (6 bases). The specimen was blood. The receptor comes from a female donor with papillary thyroid cancer or a benign thyroid nodule (not recorded which). Some clones in this sample may be carry-over from other donors' samples. In DNA, the CDR3 is TGTGCCAGCAGCCGACAGGATAATTCACCCCTCCACTTT. It specifies CASSRQDNSPLHF.